Listed here are 3 T cell receptor beta chains from one sample, sequenced in a study of cytomegalovirus exposure and HLA in healthy donors. Researchers ran the PCR with 60 Vbeta and 13 Jbeta primers. Libraries were prepared by immunoSEQ multiplex PCR; TCRdb keeps only in-frame clonotypes and omits some of them. The table shows 100,000 to 150,000 clones, with roughly 71% occurring only once. The sample consisted of PBMCs. These receptors were obtained from a woman between 50 and 59 years old in good health and CMV-seropositive.

This chain links TRBV7-9 with TRBJ1-1, with D uncertain. This CDR3 comprises 14 residues. Germline values: CDR1 SEHNR, CDR2 FQNEAQ (reference sequence). Deletions cut 4 bases from V and 8 bases from J, with 17 bases between. The CDR3 bases are TGTGCCAGCAGCTCCTTTACAGTTCTTCGAGAAGCTTTCTTT. As protein: CASSSFTVLREAFF.

This clone came up a few times. The V gene is TRBV2, the J gene TRBJ1-4; 9 bases are shared with TRBD1. This CDR3 is built from 16 residues. The V and J ends lost 4 bases and 8 bases, in that order; junction bases with no gene match: 11. Germline CDR1 and CDR2: SNHLY and FYNNEI. The CDR3 reads CASSGGRQGGAEKLFF. CDR3 bases: TGTGCCAGCAGTGGGGGGAGACAGGGGGGAGCGGAAAAACTGTTTTTT.

The chain employs TRBV4-2 and TRBJ2-1; 10 bases align to TRBD2. The CDR3 totals 15 residues. CDR1 is LGHNA, CDR2 YNFKEQ, per germline. Losses at the gene ends were 4 bases for V and 3 bases for J; bases not matched to a gene: 3. CDR3 nucleotide sequence: TGTGCCAGCAGCCTTACTAGCGGGAACTACAATGAGCAGTTCTTC. Translation: CASSLTSGNYNEQFF.